This T cell receptor beta chain emerged from a study of control samples from healthy donors and cancer patients. Using immunoSEQ multiplex PCR, the repertoire was profiled, and TCRdb retains in-frame clones only, with some absent. The sample holds approximately 150,000 clones; 90% to 95% are singletons and the top ten take more than 1.1%. The CDR3 is 13 amino acids. From germline, CDR1 is SGDLS and CDR2 YYNGEE. Trimming left V 3 bases short and J 1 base short, with 7 bases between. This TCR was sampled from a woman between 18 and 30 years old in good health. The sequencing sample was made of blood. The rearrangement joins TRBV9 to TRBJ1-1; D gene uncertain. The CDR3 region has the DNA TGTGCCAGCAGCGAATTTGGGAACACTGAAGCTTTCTTT. This codes for CASSEFGNTEAFF.